The T cell receptor (beta chain) under discussion was sequenced for a study of T-cell reconstitution after alpha-beta-depleted transplantation in children. This clonotype was counted many times. The CDR3 has 14 amino acids. Looked up from germline, CDR1 is SGHRS and CDR2 is YFSETQ. Trimming at V came to 4 bases and at J to 0 bases, leaving 0 bases not matched to a gene. Preparation of the TCRbeta library involved a method that used unique molecular identifiers. Using its own MiXCR run on the PCR reads, TCRdb lists one record per CDR3 protein. The data contain hundreds of thousands of distinct CDR3 sequences, more than 10% of them singletons.

The genes are TRBV5-1 and TRBJ2-7; 11 nucleotides line up with TRBD2. The source material was PBMCs from the stem cell graft donor, sampled from the stem cell graft. This TCR came from a human donor who donated a stem cell graft to a child with acute lymphoblastic leukemia. The CDR3 spells CASSTSGGSYEQYF. In DNA form, the CDR3 reads TGCGCCAGCAGCACTAGCGGGGGCTCCTACGAGCAGTACTTC.